Below are 32 T cell receptor beta chains sequenced from a single sample in a study of CD8+ T cells in alopecia areata. Sequencing relied on a cDNA template that was reverse transcribed from extracted RNA. Method: immunoSEQ multiplex PCR; TCRdb's copy keeps in-frame clones and lacks some. The table records some 120,000 clones, about 46% of them present only once. The sequenced sample consisted of NKG2D-low CD8+ T cells sorted from blood. The origin of the receptors is a human donor with alopecia areata.

The CDR3 region has the DNA TGTGCCAGCAGTTCGGACAGGGCCAGCACAGATACGCAGTATTTT. Translated, it gives CASSSDRASTDTQYF. The genes are TRBV2 and TRBJ2-3, with 8 positions matching TRBD1. J was trimmed by 0 bases and V by 5 bases; bases with no gene match: 4. CDR3 size: 15 residues. Germline CDR1 reads SNHLY; CDR2 reads FYNNEI.

This chain connects TRBV29-1 to TRBJ2-3; 9 bases line up with TRBD1. The CDR3 totals 14 residues. Per germline, CDR1 SQVTM and CDR2 ANQGSEA. Losses at the gene ends were 6 bases for V and 1 base for J; bases not matched to a gene: 5. CDR3 bases: TGCAGCGTGGGGACAGGGATGGGCACAGATACGCAGTATTTT. Translating gives CSVGTGMGTDTQYF.

The gene calls are TRBV6-5 and TRBJ2-3; D is unresolved. Germline values: CDR1 MNHEY, CDR2 SVGAGI. The CDR3 sequence is 14 residues long. Trimming left V 4 bases short and J 4 bases short, with 12 bases between. The DNA of the CDR3 is TGTGCCAGCAGTTTCCTATCAAGGCCAGATACGCAGTATTTT. Its protein is CASSFLSRPDTQYF.

This rearrangement joins TRBV4-3 to TRBJ2-5; D is undetermined. This CDR3 spans 15 amino acids. The V gene lost 3 bases and the J gene lost 2 bases, with 13 bases spanning the gap. Germline assignment: CDR1 LGHNA and CDR2 YSLEER. This chain's CDR3 is CASSHSDGPQETQYF. CDR3 in DNA: TGCGCCAGCAGCCACTCAGACGGACCTCAAGAGACCCAGTACTTC.

The table lists this clone with a few counts. V is TRBV11-3 and J is TRBJ1-3; tentatively, D is TRBD1 (5 bases). Germline CDR1 and CDR2: SGHNT and YENEEA. This CDR3 has 17 residues. The ends were cut back, 2 bases at V and 0 bases at J, with 14 bases in the middle. Here the CDR3 reads CASSLKGLTSSGNTIYF. CDR3 DNA sequence: TGTGCCAGCAGCTTAAAGGGACTGACTAGCTCTGGAAACACCATATATTTT.

The rearrangement links TRBV2 to TRBJ2-2, with TRBD1 identical over 12 bases. J lost 11 bases, V lost 6 bases, and 1 base had no gene match. The germline gives CDR1 SNHLY, CDR2 FYNNEI. The CDR3 loop spans 12 amino acids. CDR3 residues: CASRGQGAELFF. In DNA, the CDR3 is TGTGCCAGCAGGGGACAGGGGGCAGAGCTGTTTTTT.

The table lists this clone with a few counts. The gene calls are TRBV29-1 and TRBJ1-1; TRBD1 aligns across 9 bases. Germline CDR1 SQVTM, CDR2 ANQGSEA. Trimming took 7 bases from V and 3 from J; bases not matched to a gene: 18. The CDR3 totals 17 residues. The CDR3 sequence is CSAGGDRARGVHTEAFF. In DNA, the CDR3 is TGCAGCGCCGGAGGGGACAGGGCTCGGGGGGTGCACACTGAAGCTTTCTTT.

The V gene is TRBV7-9, the J gene TRBJ2-3; the D gene is possibly TRBD2 (6 bases). Germline CDR1 reads SEHNR; CDR2 reads FQNEAQ (reference sequence). Trimming pared 11 bases from V and 4 bases from J, leaving 10 bases between. This CDR3 comprises 11 residues. CDR3 DNA sequence: TGTGCCGGAGGGGTCCCAGATACGCAGTATTTT. This codes for CAGGVPDTQYF.

V usage is TRBV29-1 and J usage is TRBJ2-5; the D is unclear. Germline V gene lookup returns CDR1 SQVTM and CDR2 ANQGSEA. The CDR3 loop spans 14 amino acids. V shed 7 bases and J shed 5 bases, with 20 bases lying between them. The CDR3 nucleotides read TGCAGCGCCAACCTCGGCCCCTATGGGGAGACCCAGTACTTC. This gives the protein CSANLGPYGETQYF.

The chain employs TRBV30 and TRBJ1-1; D is unresolved. The CDR3 has 11 residues. Germline V gives CDR1 GTSNPN, CDR2 SVGIG (reference sequence). Trimming stripped 4 bases from V and 4 bases from J, with 7 bases between. The chain's CDR3 is CAWKQSTEAFF. The CDR3 DNA reads as TGTGCCTGGAAGCAGAGCACTGAAGCTTTCTTT.

This clone was detected a few times. The chain links TRBV29-1 to TRBJ1-1; possibly TRBD1 for D (5 bases). V was pared by 4 bases and J by 2 bases, with 8 bases between. The length of the CDR3 is 12 residues. The V gene's germline CDR1 is SQVTM and CDR2 ANQGSEA. The CDR3 reads CSVGDLNTEAFF. The DNA of the CDR3 is TGCAGCGTTGGGGACCTAAACACTGAAGCTTTCTTT.

The chain combines TRBV19 with TRBJ2-1; 10 nucleotides agree with TRBD2. The germline CDR1 and CDR2 sequences are LNHDA and SQIVND (reference sequence). V lost 3 bases, J lost 13 bases, and 6 bases stayed unmatched. There are 13 residues in the CDR3. CDR3 sequence (DNA): TGTGCCAGTAGTATCCCTAGCGGGAGTTTTCAGTTCTTC. Translation gives CASSIPSGSFQFF.

This clone was counted a single time. This sequence joins TRBV30 and TRBJ2-3; 8 bases fit TRBD1. V gave up 5 bases and J gave up 1 base; unmatched junction bases: 5. The CDR3 is 14 residues long. CDR1 is GTSNPN, CDR2 SVGIG, per germline (reference sequence). CDR3: CAWGQGIGTDTQYF. CDR3 nucleotides: TGTGCCTGGGGACAGGGTATAGGCACAGATACGCAGTATTTT.

This clone occurred a few times. The CDR3 sequence is CAWGSGTGDNQPQHF. In DNA form, the CDR3 reads TGTGCCTGGGGGTCCGGGACAGGTGACAATCAGCCCCAGCATTTT. This rearrangement joins TRBV30 to TRBJ1-5, with TRBD1 matching 8 bases. This CDR3 is 15 amino acids long. Germline-derived CDR1 and CDR2 are GTSNPN and SVGIG (reference sequence). V lost 5 bases and J lost 3; bases outside the gene matches: 9.

As regards this clone: Additional DNA sequences in this sample encode the identical CDR3. This rearrangement joins TRBV29-1 to TRBJ1-1; D may be TRBD1 (5 bases). Germline CDR1 and CDR2: SQVTM and ANQGSEA. This CDR3 is 12 amino acids long. V lost 6 bases and J 1 base, leaving 9 bases between the germline ends. The chain's CDR3 is CSVGPGNTEAFF. The CDR3 bases are TGCAGCGTGGGACCAGGGAACACTGAAGCTTTCTTT.

V gene TRBV6-6 combines with J gene TRBJ2-2; the match to TRBD2 covers 7 bases. Germline lookup yields CDR1 MNHNY and CDR2 SVGAGI (reference sequence). V lost 6 bases, J lost 1 base, and 2 bases stayed unmatched. The CDR3 length is 14 residues. CDR3 coding DNA: TGTGCCAGCAGCCTAGCGGAGAACACCGGGGAGCTGTTTTTT. Protein product: CASSLAENTGELFF.

The V gene is TRBV25-1, the J gene TRBJ2-7; perhaps D is TRBD1 or TRBD2 (5 bases each). Germline V gives CDR1 MGHDK, CDR2 SYGVNS. Deletions cut 5 bases from V and 6 bases from J, with 8 bases between. The CDR3 is 11 amino acids. CDR3 in amino acids: CASSWGSEQYF. The CDR3 nucleotides are TGTGCCAGCAGTTGGGGGAGCGAGCAGTACTTC.

The chain uses TRBV30 and TRBJ2-1; weak D call: TRBD1 (6 bases). Trimming left V 4 bases short and J 0 bases short, with 10 bases between. This CDR3 is built from 14 residues. In germline, CDR1 is GTSNPN, CDR2 SVGIG (reference sequence). In nucleotides, the CDR3 is TGTGCCTGGAAGGGGGAGAGCTCCTACAATGAGCAGTTCTTC. Translated, it gives CAWKGESSYNEQFF.

The V and J genes are TRBV25-1 and TRBJ2-3; no firm D call. Germline values: CDR1 MGHDK, CDR2 SYGVNS. V lost 5 bases and J 0 bases, leaving 15 bases between the germline ends. The CDR3 is 16 residues long. The CDR3 region is CASSPHSIQSTDTQYF. CDR3 DNA sequence: TGTGCCAGCAGTCCCCATTCTATCCAAAGCACAGATACGCAGTATTTT. The complete variable domain, with remaining parts taken from reference TRBV25-1 and TRBJ2-3, reads EADIYQTPRYLVIGTGKKITLECSQTMGHDKMYWYQQDPGMELHLIHYSYGVNSTEKGDLSSESTVSRIRTEHFPLTLESARPSHTSQYLCASSPHSIQSTDTQYFGPGTRLTVL.

In this sample, this clone turned up a few times. The gene calls are TRBV29-1 and TRBJ2-1; either TRBD1 or TRBD2 may supply D (5 bases each). The germline CDR1 and CDR2 sequences are SQVTM and ANQGSEA. The CDR3 runs 12 residues. V lost 7 bases to trimming and J lost 4 bases, with 11 bases between them. CDR3 loop: CSGDEGYNEQFF. Written as DNA, the CDR3 is TGCAGCGGTGACGAGGGGTACAATGAGCAGTTCTTC.

In its sample, this clone was seen a few times. V is TRBV7-2 and J is TRBJ1-5; D uncertain. V was shortened by 5 bases and J by 1 base, with 12 bases between the two germline ends. In germline, CDR1 is SGHTA, CDR2 FQGNSA. The CDR3 is 15 residues long. The CDR3 DNA reads as TGTGCCAGCAGCCCGGGAGTGGGGAGCAATCAGCCCCAGCATTTT. It encodes CASSPGVGSNQPQHF. Full variable domain (rest looked up from reference TRBV7-2 and TRBJ1-5): GAGVSQSPSNKVTEKGKDVELRCDPISGHTALYWYRQSLGQGLEFLIYFQGNSAPDKSGLPSDRFSAERTGGSVSTLTIQRTQQEDSAVYLCASSPGVGSNQPQHFGDGTRLSIL.

The rearrangement links TRBV29-1 to TRBJ2-7, with D perhaps being TRBD1 or TRBD2 (5 bases each). The V end lost 1 base, the J end lost 5 bases, and 21 bases lay between the germline ends. CDR3 length: 16 amino acids. Germline CDR1 is SQVTM and CDR2 is ANQGSEA. CDR3 DNA: TGCAGCGTTGAAGGCTACCGGGACCTAAAGGCCCACGAGCAGTACTTC. Translation gives CSVEGYRDLKAHEQYF.

The CDR3 sequence: CAWRDYYEQYF. CDR3 sequence (DNA): TGTGCCTGGAGGGACTACTACGAGCAGTACTTC. The chain employs TRBV30 and TRBJ2-7; a weak D match, TRBD2 (6 bases). There are 11 residues in the CDR3. V was pared by 3 bases and J by 3 bases, with 6 bases between. Germline V gene data show CDR1 as GTSNPN and CDR2 as SVGIG (reference sequence). The variable domain in full, with the rest retrieved from reference TRBV30 and TRBJ2-7, is SQTIHQWPATLVQPVGSPLSLECTVEGTSNPNLYWYRQAAGRGLQLLFYSVGIGQISSEVPQNLSASRPQDRQFILSSKKLLLSDSGFYLCAWRDYYEQYFGPGTRLTVT.

This clone was picked up a small number of times. The chain employs TRBV28 and TRBJ2-7, with 7 bases fitting TRBD1. With 5 bases clipped from V and 5 bases from J, the junction kept 6 bases outside the gene matches. CDR3 size: 13 residues. The germline gives CDR1 MDHEN, CDR2 SYDVKM. CDR3 protein: CASSPRQGDEQYF. The CDR3 DNA sequence: TGTGCCAGCAGTCCTCGACAGGGCGACGAGCAGTACTTC.

CDR3 in DNA: TGTGCCAGCAGCACAGGGGGGAGCTCCTACAATGAGCAGTTCTTC. As protein: CASSTGGSSYNEQFF. The chain joins TRBV7-9 to TRBJ2-1; 8 nucleotides align to TRBD1. V trimming: 5 bases; J trimming: 0 bases; junction bases outside the gene matches: 3. Germline CDR1 and CDR2: SEHNR and FQNEAQ (reference sequence). This CDR3 region has 15 residues.

There are a few counts of this clone. This chain joins TRBV29-1 and TRBJ1-1, with D maybe TRBD1 (5 bases). Germline assignment: CDR1 SQVTM and CDR2 ANQGSEA. This CDR3 has 11 amino acids. Trimming removed 4 bases at V and 8 bases at J, with 11 bases between. The CDR3 spells CSVGGWGEAFF. DNA for the CDR3: TGCAGCGTTGGAGGATGGGGGGAAGCTTTCTTT.

V gene TRBV11-3 combines with J gene TRBJ2-3, with TRBD1 identical over 10 bases. After removal of 5 bases from V and 9 bases from J, the junction contained 17 bases not matched to a gene. Germline V gene data show CDR1 as SGHNT and CDR2 as YENEEA. This CDR3 is built from 17 residues. The CDR3 nucleotides are TGTGCCAGCAGCCCCACCGGGACAGGGGCCCTCCCAGGCACGCAGTATTTT. It codes for CASSPTGTGALPGTQYF.

This chain links TRBV28 with TRBJ2-5; D gene uncertain. Germline V gene sequence: CDR1 MDHEN, CDR2 SYDVKM. There are 10 residues in the CDR3. Trimming cost V 10 bases and J 1 base, with 4 bases left between them. CDR3 sequence reads: CATAQETQYF. The CDR3 region has the DNA TGTGCCACCGCCCAAGAGACCCAGTACTTC.

The rearrangement uses TRBV9 and TRBJ2-3; no reliable D call. The CDR3 contains 14 residues. Trimming left V 3 bases short and J 0 bases short, with 8 bases between. CDR1 and CDR2 (germline): SGDLS, YYNGEE. CDR3 sequence: CASSGTASTDTQYF. CDR3 nucleotide sequence: TGTGCCAGCAGCGGGACGGCTAGCACAGATACGCAGTATTTT.

The genes are TRBV2 and TRBJ2-3; D unclear. V lost 8 bases and J 1 base, leaving 7 bases between the germline ends. This CDR3 comprises 12 residues. Germline V CDR1 and CDR2: SNHLY, FYNNEI. The CDR3 sequence: CASRRGTDTQYF. The CDR3 region has the DNA TGTGCCAGCCGTAGGGGCACAGATACGCAGTATTTT.

V is TRBV13 and J is TRBJ2-3; D might be TRBD1 (6 bases). CDR1 PRHDT and CDR2 FYEKMQ come from the germline V gene (reference sequence). There are 14 residues in the CDR3. Trimming took 3 bases from V and 3 from J, leaving 10 bases between them. The CDR3 loop is CASSFSGTTDTQYF. Here the CDR3 DNA reads TGTGCCAGCAGCTTCAGTGGGACAACAGATACGCAGTATTTT.

The genes are TRBV2 and TRBJ1-6; D call uncertain. The CDR3 has 13 amino acids. From germline, CDR1 is SNHLY and CDR2 FYNNEI. With 7 bases removed from V and 11 bases from J, the gap between germline ends came to 15 bases. The DNA for the CDR3 is TGTGCCAGCACCTCCAGGCTCGATGCACCCCTCCACTTT. Translation: CASTSRLDAPLHF. Based on the CDR3 plus reference TRBV2 and TRBJ1-6, the full variable domain is EPEVTQTPSHQVTQMGQEVILRCVPISNHLYFYWYRQILGQKVEFLVSFYNNEISEKSEIFDDQFSVERPDGSNFTLKIRSTKLEDSAMYFCASTSRLDAPLHFGNGTRLTVT.